Described below is a single T cell receptor (beta chain) sequence and its context. The data were obtained in a study of blood T cell repertoires in COVID-19. Background on the study: Specimens from acute and convalescent COVID-19 originated in the United States, Italy and Spain. PBMCs, B-cell-depleted T cells, or T cells were the source of the cDNA or gDNA that made up the material.

The length of the CDR3 is 12 residues. Per the authors' pipeline: The assay estimated nucleated cells by amplifying reference gene primers. Data came from immunoSEQ multiplex PCR; TCRdb stores just in-frame clones and leaves some out. That table furnishes V, J and clone size, whereas the DNA furnished D and trimming. The table includes about 240,000 clones, 87% detected once. The chain is built from TRBV21-1 and TRBJ2-7; TRBD1 reflects the table's D call only, with no check against the DNA. TRBV21-1 counts as a pseudogene. Material: peripheral blood. The receptor was derived from a man in his fifties or sixties who had recovered from COVID-19. The CDR3 here is CASTRDRDEQYV. DNA of the CDR3: TGTGCCAGCACCAGAGACAGGGACGAGCAGTACGTC.